Given below is one T cell receptor beta chain in context. CD45RO-negative, CCR7-positively selected cells formed the naive CD8 fraction, excluding terminally differentiated effector memory CD45RA+ cells. V shed 2 bases and J shed 2 bases, with 7 bases lying between them. From germline, CDR1 is SGHDN and CDR2 FVKESK. CDR3 size: 13 residues. The data are from a study of shared clonotypes between healthy human individuals. TCRdb's table, derived via immunoSEQ multiplex PCR, lists solely in-frame clones and lacks some. This sample yields about 550,000 clones, of which around 95% are seen a single time; 0.1% to 0.11% belongs to the top ten.

The chain couples TRBV14 to TRBJ2-7; unclear D gene. Material: naive CD8+ T cells sorted from blood. The clonotype comes from a woman aged 25 to 39 in good health. The CDR3 bases are TGTGCCAGCAGCCAATATTCCCCCTACGAGCAGTACTTC. Amino acid sequence: CASSQYSPYEQYF.